This T cell receptor beta chain was sequenced for a study of T cell repertoires in cytomegalovirus infection. Study context: In public TCR beta signatures, there were indications of both CMV infection and matching HLA type.

CDR3 length: 15 amino acids. Trimming left V 6 bases short and J 1 base short, with 14 bases between. TCRdb analysed the reads with MiXCR anew, one entry per CDR3 protein. The data show roughly 230,000 distinct CDR3 sequences, 9% to 15% seen once. Source material: PBMCs. The gene calls are TRBV12-3 or TRBV12-4 and TRBJ2-3, with D possibly being TRBD1 or TRBD2 (5 bases each). This TCR was sampled from a human donor in good health (CMV status not recorded). Some clones in this sample may be carry-over from other donors' samples. The CDR3 spells CASSLRARGTDTQYF. The DNA of the CDR3 is TGTGCCAGCAGCCTCAGGGCGAGGGGCACAGATACGCAGTATTTT.